This T cell receptor (beta chain) was retrieved from a study of T cells after yellow fever vaccination. TCRdb reprocessed the 5' RACE reads with MiXCR, giving one entry per CDR3 protein. This sample has 550,000 to 750,000 distinct CDR3 sequences, with around an eighth found just once. This clonotype was seen a few times. The CDR3 is 16 residues long. Trimming took off 8 bases at V and 4 bases at J, with 21 bases between the two ends. The sample consisted of PBMCs, taken on the day of the yellow fever booster vaccination. The chain combines TRBV12-3 or TRBV12-4 with TRBJ1-3; D is perhaps TRBD1 (6 bases). The sequence came from a man aged 25-45 years who received the YFV17D yellow fever vaccine. CDR3 coding DNA: TGTGCCAGCGGAATAGGGGGGGAGCGGACGGGAAACACCATATATTTT. Translated: CASGIGGERTGNTIYF.